This TCR beta chain was sequenced for a study of cytomegalovirus exposure and HLA in healthy donors. Overall study findings and caveats: Trimming of TCR beta V- and J-genes showed a link, identified in a later analysis, to a missense DCLRE1C variant.

Primers included in the PCR were 60 Vbeta and 13 Jbeta primers. TCRdb keeps only in-frame clones here, not all; method: immunoSEQ multiplex PCR. Here the sample spans some 220,000 clones, approximately 80% being singletons. Germline CDR1 SGHTA, CDR2 FQGTGA. The CDR3 loop spans 17 amino acids. Trimming took 5 bases from V and 5 from J; bases not matched to a gene: 13. This clone was recorded once. Its specificity is not known. Sequencing used PBMCs. The rearrangement links TRBV7-3 to TRBJ2-3, with 10 bases aligning to TRBD2. The origin of this receptor is a woman in her thirties or forties in good health and CMV-seronegative. The CDR3 DNA follows: TGTGCCAGCAGCCTACGAGGGAGCGGGGGGGCTGGAGATACGCAGTATTTT. The encoded protein is CASSLRGSGGAGDTQYF. Drawing the rest from reference TRBV7-3 and TRBJ2-3, the complete variable domain is GAGVSQTPSNKVTEKGKYVELRCDPISGHTALYWYRQSLGQGPEFLIYFQGTGAADDSGLPNDRFFAVRPEGSVSTLKIQRTERGDSAVYLCASSLRGSGGAGDTQYFGPGTRLTVL.